This T cell receptor (beta chain) was obtained from a study of blood T cell repertoires in COVID-19. Profiled with immunoSEQ multiplex PCR; TCRdb holds only in-frame clones, not every one. Of a few hundred thousand clones in the sample, under 90% were seen once. Germline trimming cut 7 bases from V and 10 bases from J; bases unmatched to any gene: 4. Per germline, CDR1 SGHAT and CDR2 FQNNGV. CDR3 size: 11 residues. Sequenced input: peripheral blood. The rearrangement joins TRBV11-2 to TRBJ2-1; 7 bases are shared with TRBD1. The origin of this receptor is a woman in her twenties or thirties with COVID-19, enrolled during active disease. The CDR3 bases are TGTGCCAGCACCCTGACAGGGGAGCAGTTCTTC. This gives the protein CASTLTGEQFF.